This entry features one TCR beta chain sequence. This clonotype was counted between two and nine times. The clone's antigen remains unknown. Base qualities are not at hand, and no much larger clone is one base apart. The germline V gene provides CDR1 KGHDR and CDR2 SFDVKD. Including the terminal cysteine and phenylalanine, the CDR3 comprises 12 residues. Just the 36-base CDR3 DNA is kept, in frame starting at base 1. Relative to germline, V is 7 bases shorter and J is 4 bases shorter, with 9 bases between their ends. Ficoll-Paque density gradient centrifugation was used to isolate PBMCs. TCRdb lists the instrument as Illumina NovaSeq 6000. TCRalpha and TCRbeta cDNA libraries were constructed by 5'RACE with constant-segment primers, with sample barcodes and unique molecular identifiers being introduced. RNA was extracted from every sample with Trizol reagent. The libraries were amplified in two PCR steps, and the second step added a second sample barcode and Illumina TruSeq adapters. Sequencing of libraries was performed on an Illumina NovaSeq with 2 x 150 bp paired-end reads. Per the original workflow: Demultiplexing of reads and collapsing into UMI-guided consensus sequences were performed with migec v1.2.7. With mixcr v2.1.11, UMI consensuses were aligned to TRA and TRB V and J templates and assembled into clonotypes. Expanded or contracted clonotypes were those called significant by both edgeR and NoisET, with noise models trained on biological replicates. For edgeR calls, the thresholds were a false discovery rate-adjusted p below 0.01 and a log2 fold-change of 1. As an exploratory analysis of dynamics, max-normalized trajectories of the 1000 most abundant clonotypes were examined with PCA combined with hierarchical clustering. Each responding clone was given a CD4 or CD8 phenotype based on the CD4+ and CD8+ repertoires, which had been sequenced separately. TCRdb ran its own pipeline on the public reads, namely fastp trimming at Q25 and MiXCR clone calling, and kept in-frame beta chains. Identical CDR3 proteins give one entry, which carries the most common genes and DNA. Clone size and V and J calls follow TCRdb, not the original study. The sample table contains 400,000 or so distinct CDR3 sequences; only one count was recorded for 20% of them. The top ten constitute approximately 8.1% of the sample.

The data stem from a study of T-cell memory formation after mild COVID-19 (dated by TCRdb to about 2021). About the study as a whole: Most TCR sequence clusters were specific to one of the two donors. In a couple of donors, T-cell clones that expanded and contracted after mild COVID-19 were tracked by sequencing TCRalpha and TCRbeta repertoires over time. Two young, previously healthy adult volunteers made up the cohort, one male and one female. Findings and caveats that apply to the study as a whole: From day 15 to 85, contracting clones showed balanced CD4/CD8 phenotypes, whereas a second wave of clones that expanded from day 15 to 37 leaned towards CD4+. The study covered only a couple of mild cases, and larger cohorts including severe cases with pre-infection samples were considered necessary. SARS-CoV-2 specificity was not confirmed for the second-wave clones peaking on day 37. The detection of some responding clones in pre-infection memory suggests that pre-existing cross-reactive memory T cells joined the SARS-CoV-2 response. Contracting CD4+ clones appeared mostly in the CM and EM memory subsets, whereas CD8+ clones were enriched in EMRA.

The sequence came from an adult woman who had mild COVID-19 (a few samples of this study predate the infection). The sample titles of this study are shuffled in the database, so cell type and time point are left out; the donor was told from shared clones. The chain was built from TRBV24-1 and TRBJ2-5; no D gene can be assigned with confidence. Sequenced material: PBMCs or a T cell subset sorted from them (not recorded which). Here the CDR3 is given as CATSPGGETQYF. The nucleotides read TGTGCCACCAGCCCGGGTGGAGAGACCCAGTACTTC.